The 27 T cell receptor beta chains given below trace back to one sample, sequenced in a study of shared clonotypes between healthy human individuals. The repertoire was sequenced with immunoSEQ multiplex PCR; TCRdb's copy has only in-frame clones and lacks some. In the table there are about 320,000 clones, roughly 84% of which are singletons. Sequenced sample: memory CD8+ T cells sorted from blood. Subset in this sample: CD45RO+ cells pooled with CCR7-negative TemRA cells. The receptors stem from a man younger than 35 in good health.

This CDR3 reads CASSLGASREQLYEQYF. In DNA, the CDR3 is TGTGCCAGCAGCTTAGGGGCGAGCAGGGAGCAGCTCTACGAGCAGTACTTC. The rearrangement uses TRBV11-2 and TRBJ2-7, with D possibly being TRBD1 or TRBD2 (5 bases each). Germline assignment: CDR1 SGHAT and CDR2 FQNNGV. The CDR3 is 17 amino acids. The V and J ends lost 1 base and 3 bases respectively, with 19 bases between them. Together with reference TRBV11-2 and TRBJ2-7, the CDR3 gives the full variable domain: EAGVAQSPRYKIIEKRQSVAFWCNPISGHATLYWYQQILGQGPKLLIQFQNNGVVDDSQLPKDRFSAERLKGVDSTLKIQPAKLEDSAVYLCASSLGASREQLYEQYFGPGTRLTVT.

The chain links TRBV4-3 to TRBJ2-7; 11 nucleotides line up with TRBD2. Germline trimming cut 4 bases from V and 5 bases from J; bases unmatched to any gene: 7. Germline-derived CDR1 and CDR2 are LGHNA and YSLEER. The CDR3 consists of 15 residues. The CDR3 loop is CASSRITSGSHEQYF. CDR3 DNA sequence: TGCGCCAGCAGCCGTATAACTAGCGGGAGTCACGAGCAGTACTTC.

This clone was recorded a few times. The V call is TRBV4-2, the J call TRBJ1-2; D remains unclear. Germline V lookup: CDR1 LGHNA, CDR2 YNFKEQ. The CDR3 has 12 amino acids. V was shortened by 1 base and J by 6 bases, with 6 bases between the two germline ends. CDR3 DNA sequence: TGTGCCAGCAGCCAAGGCTGGGATGGCTACACCTTC. Encoded protein: CASSQGWDGYTF.

This sequence joins TRBV29-1 and TRBJ1-2, with 10 bases that match TRBD1. Germline V CDR1 and CDR2: SQVTM, ANQGSEA. The CDR3 consists of 15 residues. V shed 3 bases and J 3 bases; nucleotides not matched to a gene: 7. CDR3 coding DNA: TGCAGCGTTGAGGAATGGACAGGGGGAGACTATGGCTACACCTTC. Amino acid sequence: CSVEEWTGGDYGYTF. The whole variable domain, filled in from reference TRBV29-1 and TRBJ1-2, reads SAVISQKPSRDICQRGTSLTIQCQVDSQVTMMFWYRQQPGQSLTLIATANQGSEATYESGFVIDKFPISRPNLTFSTLTVSNMSPEDSSIYLCSVEEWTGGDYGYTFGSGTRLTVV.

The DNA of the CDR3 is TGCGCCAGCAGCTTGGTGGGACGGAATCCCCCTCCTATGAACACTGAAGCTTTCTTT. Its translation: CASSLVGRNPPPMNTEAFF. The V gene is TRBV5-1, the J gene TRBJ1-1, with D maybe TRBD1 (5 bases). V shed 0 bases and J shed 0 bases, with 21 bases lying between them. CDR3 size: 19 residues. Germline CDR1 is SGHRS and CDR2 is YFSETQ.

The genes are TRBV10-1 and TRBJ1-2, with 7 bases lining up with TRBD1. Per the germline V gene, CDR1 is WNHNN and CDR2 is SYGVQD (reference sequence). V shed 3 bases and J 5 bases; nucleotides not matched to a gene: 12. This CDR3 has 16 amino acids. DNA for the CDR3: TGCGCCAGCAGTGACACGACAGGGACTCCTCCTTATGGCTACACCTTC. Translation gives CASSDTTGTPPYGYTF.

The rearrangement uses TRBV2 and TRBJ1-1, with D unresolved. The germline V gene has CDR1 SNHLY and CDR2 FYNNEI. Trimming left V 6 bases short and J 6 bases short, with 8 bases between. The CDR3 consists of 11 residues. Here the CDR3 reads CASRRSSEAFF. CDR3 coding DNA: TGTGCCAGCAGACGGAGCTCTGAAGCTTTCTTT.

The chain combines TRBV5-1 with TRBJ2-7; perhaps TRBD2 as D (6 bases). The length of the CDR3 is 11 residues. Germline V gene data show CDR1 as SGHRS and CDR2 as YFSETQ. The V end was cut by 4 bases, the J end by 5 bases, with 7 bases between. This CDR3 is CASSGGDEQYF. The CDR3 DNA reads TGCGCCAGCAGCGGAGGGGACGAGCAGTACTTC.

As concerns this clone: This same CDR3 is encoded by further DNA sequences in the sample. The rearrangement links TRBV6-5 to TRBJ1-1, with D unresolved. Trimming pared 6 bases from V and 2 bases from J, leaving 10 bases between. The CDR3 runs to 13 residues. The germline gives CDR1 MNHEY, CDR2 SVGAGI. The CDR3 loop reads CASSPGVNTEAFF. The CDR3 DNA follows: TGTGCCAGCAGCCCGGGTGTAAACACTGAAGCTTTCTTT.

The chain uses TRBV10-2 and TRBJ2-2; D tentatively reads TRBD1 or TRBD2 (5 bases each). The germline V gene encodes CDR1 WSHSY and CDR2 SAAADI. Between the trimmed V and J ends, which lost 3 bases and 4 bases, there was a span of 18 bases. The CDR3 covers 17 residues. CDR3 nucleotide sequence: TGCGCCAGCAGTGATGAGGCCGGGACCTTGGGCACCGGGGAGCTGTTTTTT. Residues: CASSDEAGTLGTGELFF.

The chain carries TRBV4-1 and TRBJ1-6, with D unresolved. This CDR3 has 15 residues. Germline V gene lookup returns CDR1 MGHRA and CDR2 YSYEKL. V was shortened by 2 bases and J by 11 bases, with 16 bases between the two germline ends. CDR3 in amino acids: CASSQYLTAEAPLHF. The CDR3, as DNA: TGCGCCAGCAGCCAATACCTAACTGCCGAGGCACCCCTCCACTTT.

The chain uses TRBV6-5 and TRBJ2-1; no definite D call. V lost 1 base to trimming and J lost 3 bases, with 4 bases between them. Germline V gene data show CDR1 as MNHEY and CDR2 as SVGAGI. The CDR3 has 13 residues. CDR3 loop: CASSYFFYNEQFF. The CDR3 coding sequence is TGTGCCAGCAGTTACTTCTTCTACAATGAGCAGTTCTTC.

In this sample, this clone turned up a few times. V is TRBV27 and J is TRBJ1-1, with 11 bases fitting TRBD1. Trimming took 7 bases from V and 6 from J; bases not matched to a gene: 7. CDR1 is MNHEY and CDR2 is SMNVEV in the germline V gene (reference sequence). This CDR3 comprises 14 residues. CDR3 sequence: CASNRDRGLSEAFF. The DNA for the CDR3 is TGTGCCAGCAATCGGGACAGGGGGTTGTCTGAAGCTTTCTTT.

The rearrangement uses TRBV28 and TRBJ2-7; no reliable D call. The CDR3 is 13 amino acids. Germline V gene data show CDR1 as MDHEN and CDR2 as SYDVKM. The ends were cut back, 5 bases at V and 4 bases at J, with 12 bases in the middle. CDR3 region: CASSTWIPYEQYF. The DNA for the CDR3 is TGTGCCAGCAGTACTTGGATCCCATACGAGCAGTACTTC.

This chain joins TRBV29-1 and TRBJ2-7, with D unclear. CDR3 length: 10 residues. The germline V and J ends were trimmed by 5 bases and 4 bases, with 6 bases remaining between them. Germline values: CDR1 SQVTM, CDR2 ANQGSEA. CDR3 in DNA: TGCAGCGTTTTTGGGTACGAGCAGTACTTC. This encodes CSVFGYEQYF.

A note on this clone: Other DNA sequences in this sample translate to the same CDR3. The chain couples TRBV27 to TRBJ2-3, with D hard to call. The CDR3 extends over 16 amino acids. The V and J ends lost 5 bases and 0 bases respectively, with 15 bases between them. Germline CDR1 MNHEY, CDR2 SMNVEV (reference sequence). The CDR3 region is CASSTLAGVSTDTQYF. The CDR3 region has the DNA TGTGCCAGCAGTACTCTTGCTGGGGTAAGCACAGATACGCAGTATTTT.

The rearrangement uses TRBV9 and TRBJ1-1, with D tentatively TRBD1 (6 bases). The CDR3 extends over 14 amino acids. Trimming pared 3 bases from V and 1 base from J, leaving 10 bases between. Germline CDR1 SGDLS, CDR2 YYNGEE. CDR3: CASSGGQPNTEAFF. In nucleotides, the CDR3 is TGTGCCAGCAGCGGAGGACAGCCGAACACTGAAGCTTTCTTT.

This clone was picked up many times. Additional DNA sequences in this sample encode the identical CDR3. This chain joins TRBV19 and TRBJ2-7; D is unclear. Trimming cost V 1 base and J 0 bases, with 7 bases left between them. The CDR3 spans 14 residues. CDR1 and CDR2 from the germline V gene are LNHDA and SQIVND (reference sequence). The CDR3, as DNA: TGTGCCAGTAGTATAGTCGGAAACTCCTACGAGCAGTACTTC. Its translation: CASSIVGNSYEQYF.

This clone was detected once. The chain couples TRBV5-4 to TRBJ2-7, with 9 bases fitting TRBD2. The CDR3 consists of 14 residues. Germline V gene lookup returns CDR1 SGHNT and CDR2 YYREEE (reference sequence). V dropped 0 bases and J dropped 5; count of bases not matched to a gene: 3. CDR3 protein: CASSLELAGNEQYF. CDR3 in DNA: TGTGCCAGCAGCTTGGAGCTAGCGGGAAACGAGCAGTACTTC.

V and J are TRBV7-8 and TRBJ2-3, with 7 bases that match TRBD2. Germline lookup yields CDR1 SGHVS and CDR2 FQNEAQ. J lost 0 bases, V lost 3 bases, and 6 bases had no gene match. The CDR3 has 16 amino acids. The CDR3 spells CASSFLADGSTDTQYF. CDR3 bases: TGTGCCAGCAGCTTTCTAGCGGATGGGAGCACAGATACGCAGTATTTT.

This rearrangement joins TRBV11-3 to TRBJ2-7, with 9 bases fitting TRBD2. Per germline, CDR1 SGHNT and CDR2 YENEEA. V was clipped by 0 bases and J by 2 bases; unmatched bases: 5. The CDR3 extends over 16 amino acids. The CDR3 spells CASSLDPGLAAYEQYF. CDR3 sequence (DNA): TGTGCCAGCAGCTTAGACCCGGGACTAGCAGCCTACGAGCAGTACTTC.

In this sample, this clone turned up once. The chain uses TRBV25-1 and TRBJ2-3, with no clear D. V lost 3 bases to trimming and J lost 3 bases, with 4 bases between them. CDR1 and CDR2 from the germline V gene are MGHDK and SYGVNS. The CDR3 has 12 amino acids. The DNA of the CDR3 is TGTGCCAGCAGTGACTCAACAGATACGCAGTATTTT. Translating it yields CASSDSTDTQYF. Based on the CDR3 plus reference TRBV25-1 and TRBJ2-3, the full variable domain is EADIYQTPRYLVIGTGKKITLECSQTMGHDKMYWYQQDPGMELHLIHYSYGVNSTEKGDLSSESTVSRIRTEHFPLTLESARPSHTSQYLCASSDSTDTQYFGPGTRLTVL.

The chain links TRBV30 to TRBJ2-3; D uncertain. This CDR3 comprises 13 residues. Trimming pared 2 bases from V and 4 bases from J, leaving 10 bases between. CDR1 is GTSNPN and CDR2 is SVGIG in the germline V gene (reference sequence). CDR3 in amino acids: CAWSRDPADTQYF. For the CDR3, the DNA is TGTGCCTGGAGTCGAGACCCGGCAGATACGCAGTATTTT.

The chain has TRBV7-9 and TRBJ2-3; 13 bases align to TRBD2. Trimming cost V 3 bases and J 5 bases; bases outside gene matches: 5. The CDR3 contains 16 residues. CDR1 and CDR2 from the germline V gene are SEHNR and FQNEAQ (reference sequence). As DNA, the CDR3 is TGTGCCAGCAGCTTTCTGACTAGCGGGAGGATAGATACGCAGTATTTT. As protein: CASSFLTSGRIDTQYF.

In this sample, this clone turned up a few times. The chain is built from TRBV27 and TRBJ1-6; D not resolved. The CDR3 length is 12 residues. V was clipped by 0 bases and J by 9 bases, with 3 bases between them. Germline-derived CDR1 and CDR2 are MNHEY and SMNVEV (reference sequence). The CDR3 is CASSLSCSPLHF. The CDR3, as DNA: TGTGCCAGCAGTTTATCCTGTTCACCCCTCCACTTT.

The rearrangement joins TRBV4-3 to TRBJ2-1, with 7 positions matching TRBD2. CDR1 LGHNA and CDR2 YSLEER come from the germline V gene. This CDR3 has 17 residues. V lost 0 bases and J lost 8; bases outside the gene matches: 13. Written as DNA, the CDR3 is TGCGCCAGCAGCCAAGACCCTAGCGGCCCGGAGGTCGATGAGCAGTTCTTC. Translated: CASSQDPSGPEVDEQFF.

This chain links TRBV11-2 with TRBJ2-1; the D gene is possibly TRBD2 (6 bases). Trimming took 8 bases from V and 6 from J, leaving 17 bases between them. CDR3 size: 14 residues. Germline V gene data show CDR1 as SGHAT and CDR2 as FQNNGV. CDR3 bases: TGTGCCAGCTCGCTACTAGCTACGGGCAATGAGCAGTTCTTC. Protein: CASSLLATGNEQFF.